This T cell receptor beta chain comes out of a study of T cell repertoires in ileal Crohn's disease. Eligibility required adulthood, ileal or ileocolonic Crohn's disease and indicated ileocolonic resection. The protocol was immunoSEQ multiplex PCR, while the TCRdb copy is restricted to in-frame clones and leaves out a portion. This sample has approximately 14,000 clones, with 87% found just once. The CDR3 runs to 15 residues. Between the trimmed V and J ends, which lost 4 bases and 1 base, there was a span of 13 bases. From germline, CDR1 is LGHNA and CDR2 YSLEER. Sequences were obtained from ileal tissue. This chain connects TRBV4-3 to TRBJ2-5; D possibly corresponds to TRBD1 (5 bases). The receptor was isolated from an adult with Crohn's disease. CDR3 coding DNA: TGCGCCAGCAGCCGAGGTTCAGGGCCCCAAGAGACCCAGTACTTC. Translated: CASSRGSGPQETQYF.